By share, the clone carrying this T cell receptor beta chain ranks as medium-sized. What it binds is unknown. Treatment in this sample: roughly 10-day PBMC culture with coronavirus spike peptide pools or control peptides (ViraFEST assay). At the Johns Hopkins FTIC core, DNA taken from cultured CD4+ T cells was sequenced by way of the Oncomine TCR Beta short-read assay. Each CDR3 protein is one row after TCRdb ran MiXCR on the PCR reads. The table records some 4,900 distinct CDR3 sequences, over 25% of them present only once. The data derive from a study of vaccination and CD4 T cells after COVID-19. On the study more broadly: Every culture used as a control got a CEFX pool, an HIV-1 Nef pool, or no peptide. Study-level points and caveats: Looking at convalescent patients, a median approximately 86% of reactive clones were present only post-vaccination. Median SARS-CoV-2-reactive clonotypes rose from roughly 19 to 38, not significantly.

The V gene lost 2 bases and the J gene lost 1 base, with 12 bases spanning the gap. Germline V gene sequence: CDR1 DFQATT, CDR2 SNEGSKA (reference sequence). There are 14 residues in the CDR3. The chain employs TRBV20-1 and TRBJ2-7; no clear D gene. The sequencing here drew on CD4+ T cells from blood, cultured in vitro, taken after SARS-CoV-2 vaccination. The receptor was derived from a human donor who had recovered from COVID-19. The CDR3 region is CSARRLVLSYEQYF. In DNA, the CDR3 is TGCAGTGCTAGACGTTTGGTCCTTTCCTACGAGCAGTACTTC.